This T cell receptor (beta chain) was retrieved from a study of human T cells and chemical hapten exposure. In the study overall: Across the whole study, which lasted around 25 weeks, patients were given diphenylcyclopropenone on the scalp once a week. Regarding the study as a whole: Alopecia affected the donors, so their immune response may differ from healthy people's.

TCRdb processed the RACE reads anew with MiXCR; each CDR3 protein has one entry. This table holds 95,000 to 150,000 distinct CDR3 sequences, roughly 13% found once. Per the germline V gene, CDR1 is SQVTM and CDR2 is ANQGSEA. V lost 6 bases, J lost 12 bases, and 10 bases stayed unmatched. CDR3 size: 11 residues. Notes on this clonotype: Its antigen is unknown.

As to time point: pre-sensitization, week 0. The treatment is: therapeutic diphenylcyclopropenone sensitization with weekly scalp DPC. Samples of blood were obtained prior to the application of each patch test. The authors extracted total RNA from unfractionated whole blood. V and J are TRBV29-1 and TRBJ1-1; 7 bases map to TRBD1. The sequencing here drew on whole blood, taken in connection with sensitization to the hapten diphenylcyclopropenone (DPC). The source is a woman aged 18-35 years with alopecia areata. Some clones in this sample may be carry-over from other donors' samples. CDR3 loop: CSVGLRDRTFF. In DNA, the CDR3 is TGCAGCGTAGGCCTCCGGGACAGAACTTTCTTT.